Included here is one T cell receptor beta chain sequence, with context. The specificity of this receptor is unknown. At one of its ends the junction is not consistent with the germline gene, which may arise from a read error. This entry is derived from a study of blood T cell repertoires in COVID-19 (dated by TCRdb to 2019 to 2021). Regarding the research as a whole: Samples from collaborators originated in the United States, Italy and Spain and spanned both the acute and convalescent phases of COVID-19. The prospective study material was composed of cDNA or gDNA derived from T cells, B-cell-depleted T cells, or PBMCs. HLA class I and class II types, where available, came from metadata supplied by the sample provider rather than from assay-based typing. Sample metadata almost always included a de-identified subject ID, COVID-19 status, age in years and sex. The repertoires were released in a freely available public database meant as a resource for research on the immune response to SARS-CoV-2. The dataset comprised deeply sampled blood TCRbeta repertoires from subjects exposed to, actively infected with, or recovered from COVID-19. Samples came from the ongoing ImmuneRACE study (first 160 participants) plus 1,254 subjects from 6 global collaborators.

The CDR3 has 17 amino acids, counting the end cysteine and phenylalanine. The kept DNA is CDR3 alone, 51 bases in frame from the first base. CDR1 and CDR2 are read off the germline V gene as SGHTA and FQGNSA. TCRbeta CDR3 regions were amplified from genomic DNA by means of the immunoSEQ Assay, a bias-controlled multiplex PCR. As for the authors' bioinformatics: The number of nucleated cells in each sample was estimated from the amplification of reference gene primers within the assay. To quantify the absolute abundance of each unique TCRbeta CDR3 rearrangement, sequence reads were collapsed and filtered. Productive Simpson clonality was computed per sample as the square root of Simpson's diversity index over productive rearrangements. The clones in this table, taken by TCRdb from immuneACCESS, are in-frame only. Not every clone is retained; where verified, under half of the shortfall comes from an unresolved V gene, and the cause of the rest is unknown. For V, J and clone size, that table is used; D and trimming come from the DNA. The sample contains around 120,000 clones, more than 65% of them found a single time. Of the sample, 20% to 30% falls within the top ten clones.

Each collaborating institution followed its own protocols to collect whole blood in K2EDTA tubes. For TCRbeta analysis, collaborators shipped samples as frozen whole blood, isolated PBMCs, or DNA extracted from either of those sample types. Broader findings and caveats from the paper: The amount of clinical and demographic metadata varied by source and participant and was provided uncurated.

The receptor comes from a human donor in a cohort sampled during active COVID-19. The V and J genes are TRBV7-2 and TRBJ2-5; TRBD1 is possibly the D segment (7 matching bases). The sample consisted of peripheral blood. The CDR3 reads as follows: CASSSAGQGVHQGTQYF. The nucleotides are TGTGCCAGCAGCTCCGCGGGGCAGGGGGTCCACCAAGGGACCCAGTACTTC.